Sequencing of this T cell receptor beta chain was carried out in a study of T cell responses to AZD1222 COVID-19 vaccine. Germline V gene sequence: CDR1 SGHDT, CDR2 YYEEEE. V was trimmed by 0 bases and J by 0 bases, leaving 3 bases between them. The CDR3 length is 13 residues. The data were produced by immunoSEQ multiplex PCR, yet TCRdb's version contains in-frame clones alone and is incomplete. The profile shows fewer than 150,000 clones, 70% to 90% of them singletons. The sequencing here drew on peripheral blood, taken on day 0 of AZD1222 vaccination. The sequence derives from an adult in good health. This chain links TRBV5-6 with TRBJ2-5; D gene ambiguous. The CDR3 DNA follows: TGTGCCAGCAGCTTGGTCAACCAAGAGACCCAGTACTTC. Residues: CASSLVNQETQYF.